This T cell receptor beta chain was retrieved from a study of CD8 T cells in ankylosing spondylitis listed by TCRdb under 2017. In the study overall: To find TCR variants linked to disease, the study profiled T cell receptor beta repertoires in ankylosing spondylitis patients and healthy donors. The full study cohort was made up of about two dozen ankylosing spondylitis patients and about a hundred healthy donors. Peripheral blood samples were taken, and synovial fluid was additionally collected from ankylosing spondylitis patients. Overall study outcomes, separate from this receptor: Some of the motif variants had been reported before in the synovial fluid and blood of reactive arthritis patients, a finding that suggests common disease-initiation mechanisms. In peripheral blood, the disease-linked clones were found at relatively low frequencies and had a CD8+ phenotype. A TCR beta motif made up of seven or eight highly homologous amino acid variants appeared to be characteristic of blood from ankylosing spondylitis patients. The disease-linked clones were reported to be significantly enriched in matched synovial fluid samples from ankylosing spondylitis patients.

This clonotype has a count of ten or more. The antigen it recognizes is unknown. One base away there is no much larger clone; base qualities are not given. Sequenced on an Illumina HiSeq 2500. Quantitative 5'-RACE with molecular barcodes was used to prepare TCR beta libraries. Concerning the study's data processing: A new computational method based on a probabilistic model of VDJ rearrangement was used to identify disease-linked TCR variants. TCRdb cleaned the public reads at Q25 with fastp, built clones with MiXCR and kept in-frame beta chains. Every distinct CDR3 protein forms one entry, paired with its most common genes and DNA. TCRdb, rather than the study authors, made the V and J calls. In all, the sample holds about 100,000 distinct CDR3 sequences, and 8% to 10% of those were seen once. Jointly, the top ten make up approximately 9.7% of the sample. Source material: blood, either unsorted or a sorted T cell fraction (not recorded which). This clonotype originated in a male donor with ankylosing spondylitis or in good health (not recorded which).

The DNA sequence reads TGTGCCAGCAGTTCAGCGGACTGGACAGGGGAAGGCCAGCCCCAGCATTTT. It translates as CASSSADWTGEGQPQHF. Recombination connected TRBV6-5 to TRBJ1-5; TRBD1 fits 9 bases in the junction. V is pruned by 4 bases and J by 7 bases, leaving 14 bases of the junction without a gene match. The CDR3 has 17 amino acids, counting the end cysteine and phenylalanine. The read is trimmed to its CDR3 DNA, 51 bases read in frame from base 1. Based on the germline V gene, the CDR1 and CDR2 sequences are MNHEY and SVGAGI.